These 25 T cell receptor beta chains were all obtained from the same sample, sequenced in a study of spatial heterogeneity in lung cancer. Time point of the sample: sample taken at primary tumor resection. TCRs were sequenced from unsorted whole RNA of tumor, nontumor lung or PBMC. TCRdb itself ran the 5' RACE reads through MiXCR, one entry per CDR3 protein. The sample carries approximately 11,000 distinct CDR3 sequences, around 9.3% recorded once. Sequencing used PBMCs, obtained at surgery. All receptors derive from a male donor with early-stage non-small cell lung cancer.

This clonotype has ten or more counts. This rearrangement joins TRBV19 to TRBJ1-1, with TRBD1 as a possible D gene (5 bases). From germline, CDR1 is LNHDA and CDR2 SQIVND (reference sequence). This CDR3 contains 15 residues. The V and J ends lost 1 base and 4 bases respectively, with 13 bases between them. Here the CDR3 reads CASSIVAGGGTEAFF. CDR3 coding DNA: TGTGCCAGTAGTATAGTTGCCGGGGGAGGCACTGAAGCTTTCTTT.

This clonotype was seen many times. This rearrangement joins TRBV27 to TRBJ2-7; possibly TRBD1 or TRBD2 for D (5 bases each). Germline V gene lookup returns CDR1 MNHEY and CDR2 SMNVEV (reference sequence). V was trimmed by 6 bases and J by 2 bases, leaving 14 bases between them. This CDR3 region has 14 residues. The CDR3 sequence: CASSRQILAYEQYF. DNA of the CDR3: TGTGCCAGCAGCCGACAGATACTAGCCTACGAGCAGTACTTC.

This clonotype was counted at least ten times. The chain links TRBV28 to TRBJ2-6; D is perhaps TRBD1 (6 bases). CDR1 and CDR2 from the germline V gene are MDHEN and SYDVKM. This CDR3 is built from 18 residues. Trimming removed 4 bases from V and 0 bases from J, with 16 bases in between. CDR3 sequence: CASSSPQGNPSGANVLTF. The CDR3 nucleotides read TGTGCCAGCAGTTCCCCCCAGGGGAACCCCTCTGGGGCCAACGTCCTGACTTTC.

V gene TRBV28 combines with J gene TRBJ1-6; D call uncertain. Per the germline V gene, CDR1 is MDHEN and CDR2 is SYDVKM. Trimming shortened V by 5 bases and J by 7 bases, and 15 bases separated the two germline ends. This CDR3 has 15 amino acids. Here the CDR3 reads CASSALLSGNSPLHF. The CDR3, as DNA: TGTGCCAGCAGTGCATTACTAAGCGGCAATTCACCCCTCCACTTT.

This clonotype was seen ten or more times. The genes are TRBV19 and TRBJ1-5; D gene uncertain. Germline V gene lookup returns CDR1 LNHDA and CDR2 SQIVND (reference sequence). Trimming cost V 7 bases and J 4 bases, with 11 bases left between them. The CDR3 totals 13 residues. The CDR3 protein is CASTSQINQPQHF. In DNA form, the CDR3 reads TGTGCCAGTACTTCTCAAATTAATCAGCCCCAGCATTTT.

The CDR3 DNA reads as TGTGCCAGTAGGGGCGGGCGCAGTGAGTACGAGCAGTACTTC. Translating it yields CASRGGRSEYEQYF. The chain joins TRBV19 to TRBJ2-7; the D gene is possibly TRBD2 (5 bases). Germline V CDR1 and CDR2: LNHDA, SQIVND (reference sequence). Trimming left V 6 bases short and J 4 bases short, with 16 bases between. The CDR3 has 14 residues. Full variable domain (remainder filled in from reference TRBV19 and TRBJ2-7): DGGITQSPKYLFRKEGQNVTLSCEQNLNHDAMYWYRQDPGQGLRLIYYSQIVNDFQKGDIAEGYSVSREKKESFPLTVTSAQKNPTAFYLCASRGGRSEYEQYFGPGTRLTVT.

This clonotype has at least ten counts. CDR3: CASTVHVRNYGYTF. Written as DNA, the CDR3 is TGTGCCAGCACCGTGCATGTTCGCAACTATGGCTACACCTTC. This chain uses TRBV28 with TRBJ1-2; D not certain. The CDR3 loop spans 14 amino acids. Germline V gives CDR1 MDHEN, CDR2 SYDVKM. Trimming shortened V by 7 bases and J by 2 bases, and 14 bases separated the two germline ends.

This clonotype was counted ten times or more. This chain connects TRBV18 to TRBJ2-7; 9 bases align to TRBD1. J gave up 5 bases and V 1 base, and 6 bases lay outside the gene matches. This CDR3 comprises 15 residues. CDR1 is KGHSH and CDR2 is LQKENI in the germline V gene. Written as DNA, the CDR3 is TGTGCCAGCTCACCACAACAGGGACAGGGAAACGAGCAGTACTTC. This encodes CASSPQQGQGNEQYF.

This clonotype turned up a few times. This chain joins TRBV4-2 and TRBJ2-3; the match to TRBD2 covers 11 bases. Trimming removed 3 bases from V and 3 bases from J; junction bases left unmatched: 8. CDR3 size: 17 residues. From germline, CDR1 is LGHNA and CDR2 YNFKEQ. The CDR3 nucleotides are TGTGCCAGCAGCCAGGGGAGACTAGCGGGGATAACAGATACGCAGTATTTT. Residues: CASSQGRLAGITDTQYF.

This clonotype was found many times. This rearrangement joins TRBV7-6 to TRBJ2-3; no reliable D call. Between the trimmed V and J ends, which lost 3 bases and 0 bases, there was a span of 7 bases. CDR3 length: 14 residues. CDR1 and CDR2 from the germline V gene are SGHVS and FNYEAQ. The CDR3 reads CASSLGWSTDTQYF. The CDR3 bases are TGTGCCAGCAGCTTGGGTTGGAGCACAGATACGCAGTATTTT.

At least ten counts were recorded for this clonotype. The rearrangement uses TRBV6-2 or TRBV6-3 and TRBJ2-3, with D uncertain. V gave up 5 bases and J gave up 2 bases, with 5 bases separating them. Germline CDR1 and CDR2: MNHEY and SVGEGT. There are 12 residues in the CDR3. For the CDR3, the DNA is TGTGCCAGCAGTCTTCTCACAGATACGCAGTATTTT. Translated: CASSLLTDTQYF.

This clonotype was recorded many times. The V and J genes are TRBV6-1 and TRBJ1-6, with unresolved D. There are 15 residues in the CDR3. CDR1 MNHNS and CDR2 SASEGT come from the germline V gene. The V gene lost 6 bases and the J gene lost 12 bases, with 21 bases spanning the gap. Here the CDR3 DNA reads TGTGCCAGCAGCCTCAAACATCCGAGGACTGGACCCCTCCACTTT. Its protein product is CASSLKHPRTGPLHF.

This clonotype was recorded many times. The J gene is TRBJ2-5, the V gene TRBV7-9; 12 bases are shared with TRBD1. The V and J ends lost 5 bases and 4 bases, in that order; junction bases with no gene match: 8. CDR3 size: 16 residues. Per the germline V gene, CDR1 is SEHNR and CDR2 is FQNEAQ (reference sequence). For the CDR3, the DNA is TGTGCCAGCAGCCCCGTCCGGGACAGGGGGCCAGAGACCCAGTACTTC. As protein: CASSPVRDRGPETQYF.

The sample holds many counts of this clonotype. The chain uses TRBV20-1 and TRBJ2-1; 10 bases agree with TRBD2. V was pared by 7 bases and J by 4 bases, with 4 bases of the junction left unmatched. The CDR3 length is 13 residues. Germline values: CDR1 DFQATT, CDR2 SNEGSKA (reference sequence). As DNA, the CDR3 is TGCAGTGTACTAGCGGGGATGTACAATGAGCAGTTCTTC. Translated, it gives CSVLAGMYNEQFF.

By sample fraction, this clonotype is medium-sized (0.01 to 0.1%). The V and J genes are TRBV20-1 and TRBJ2-7, with no clear D. The CDR3 consists of 12 residues. With 4 bases removed from V and 1 base from J, the gap between germline ends came to 8 bases. Germline values: CDR1 DFQATT, CDR2 SNEGSKA (reference sequence). The CDR3 region is CSAIGSSYEQYF. The CDR3 DNA follows: TGCAGTGCTATTGGCTCTTCCTACGAGCAGTACTTC.

This clonotype was recorded at least ten times. The genes are TRBV7-8 and TRBJ2-5, with D unresolved. Germline V gives CDR1 SGHVS, CDR2 FQNEAQ. The CDR3 has 16 residues. V was pared by 1 base and J by 7 bases, with 19 bases between. The DNA for the CDR3 is TGTGCCAGCAGCTTAGTCGATCCTAGGCTGGGTGGGACCCAGTACTTC. The encoded protein is CASSLVDPRLGGTQYF.

Within the sample, this clonotype is medium-sized. This chain connects TRBV7-2 to TRBJ2-3, with 8 bases identical to TRBD2. The germline V gene encodes CDR1 SGHTA and CDR2 FQGNSA. The CDR3 consists of 16 residues. V gave up 5 bases and J gave up 2 bases; unmatched junction bases: 9. CDR3 coding DNA: TGTGCCAGCAGCAAAACTAGCGGCCGGAACACAGATACGCAGTATTTT. This translates into CASSKTSGRNTDTQYF.

This sequence joins TRBV20-1 and TRBJ2-4; D is perhaps TRBD2 (6 bases). Germline lookup yields CDR1 DFQATT and CDR2 SNEGSKA (reference sequence). Between the trimmed V and J ends, which lost 1 base and 1 base, there was a span of 20 bases. The length of the CDR3 is 18 residues. The CDR3 protein is CSARAEYGGVGAKNIQYF. The CDR3 nucleotides read TGCAGTGCTAGAGCTGAGTACGGGGGAGTCGGGGCCAAAAACATTCAGTACTTC.

Many counts were recorded for this clonotype. The chain employs TRBV10-2 and TRBJ2-7; D tentatively fits TRBD1 or TRBD2 (5 bases each). Trimming removed 2 bases from V and 2 bases from J, with 10 bases in between. This CDR3 has 14 amino acids. Germline lookup yields CDR1 WSHSY and CDR2 SAAADI. CDR3 residues: CASSEGTPAYEQYF. In DNA form, the CDR3 reads TGCGCCAGCAGTGAGGGGACGCCCGCCTACGAGCAGTACTTC.

The chain links TRBV7-9 to TRBJ2-7; possible D gene TRBD1, 6 bases. From germline, CDR1 is SEHNR and CDR2 FQNEAQ (reference sequence). The CDR3 length is 13 residues. The V end lost 3 bases, the J end lost 5 bases, and 11 bases lay between the germline ends. This chain's CDR3 is CASSLAGDHEQYF. CDR3 sequence (DNA): TGTGCCAGCAGCTTGGCAGGGGACCACGAGCAGTACTTC.

This clonotype was recorded a few times. In DNA, the CDR3 is TGTGCCAGCAGCTTAGCAGATAACACCATATATTTT. Translating it yields CASSLADNTIYF. The chain carries TRBV11-2 and TRBJ1-3; D is ambiguous. Trimming took off 1 base at V and 7 bases at J, with 5 bases between the two ends. The CDR3 consists of 12 residues. The germline V gene encodes CDR1 SGHAT and CDR2 FQNNGV. Together with reference TRBV11-2 and TRBJ1-3, the CDR3 gives the full variable domain: EAGVAQSPRYKIIEKRQSVAFWCNPISGHATLYWYQQILGQGPKLLIQFQNNGVVDDSQLPKDRFSAERLKGVDSTLKIQPAKLEDSAVYLCASSLADNTIYFGEGSWLTVV.

At least ten counts were recorded for this clonotype. This chain links TRBV20-1 with TRBJ2-7, with a tentative D call TRBD2 (5 bases). CDR1 and CDR2 (germline): DFQATT, SNEGSKA (reference sequence). This CDR3 has 11 residues. V lost 5 bases and J 1 base, leaving 6 bases between the germline ends. In DNA form, the CDR3 reads TGCAGTGCTGGCGGGTCCTACGAGCAGTACTTC. Residues: CSAGGSYEQYF.

This clonotype was observed many times. The J gene is TRBJ2-5, the V gene TRBV28; D possibly matches TRBD1 or TRBD2 (5 bases each). Germline V lookup: CDR1 MDHEN, CDR2 SYDVKM. Between the trimmed V and J ends, which lost 4 bases and 2 bases, there was a span of 8 bases. The CDR3 is 13 amino acids. CDR3 amino acids: CASSSGAQETQYF. CDR3 sequence (DNA): TGTGCCAGCAGTTCCGGGGCTCAAGAGACCCAGTACTTC.

Ten or more counts support this clonotype. The V and J genes are TRBV20-1 and TRBJ2-5, with 15 bases identical to TRBD2. Germline CDR1 DFQATT, CDR2 SNEGSKA (reference sequence). This CDR3 has 15 amino acids. V lost 1 base and J lost 9; bases outside the gene matches: 6. The CDR3 nucleotides read TGCAGTGCTAGAGTCGCAGGACTAGCGGGGGGGCCCCAGTACTTC. Its translation is CSARVAGLAGGPQYF.

This CDR3 is CASSLPQARGPTDTQYF. CDR3 DNA: TGTGCCAGCAGCTTACCCCAGGCGCGGGGGCCCACAGATACGCAGTATTTT. This chain links TRBV7-2 with TRBJ2-3; possible D gene TRBD2, 7 bases. Germline V CDR1 and CDR2: SGHTA, FQGNSA. V was clipped by 2 bases and J by 2 bases, with 17 bases between them. The CDR3 has 17 residues.